This T cell receptor (beta chain) was sequenced in a study of blood T cell repertoires in COVID-19. The CDR3 has 13 residues. Germline V gene sequence: CDR1 GTSNPN, CDR2 SVGIG (reference sequence). J was trimmed by 7 bases and V by 0 bases; bases with no gene match: 2. Assay: immunoSEQ multiplex PCR; the TCRdb copy retains only in-frame clones and omits some. The sample shows more than 45,000 clones, nearly 85% of them seen only once. V is TRBV30 and J is TRBJ1-4; the match to TRBD1 covers 7 bases. This clonotype was obtained from a man aged 35 to 55 with acute or convalescent COVID-19. Material for sequencing was peripheral blood. The CDR3 region has the DNA TGTGCCTGGAGTGTCGGGACAGTTGAAAAACTGTTTTTT. It specifies CAWSVGTVEKLFF. Full variable domain (outside the CDR3, taken from reference TRBV30 and TRBJ1-4): SQTIHQWPATLVQPVGSPLSLECTVEGTSNPNLYWYRQAAGRGLQLLFYSVGIGQISSEVPQNLSASRPQDRQFILSSKKLLLSDSGFYLCAWSVGTVEKLFFGSGTQLSVL.